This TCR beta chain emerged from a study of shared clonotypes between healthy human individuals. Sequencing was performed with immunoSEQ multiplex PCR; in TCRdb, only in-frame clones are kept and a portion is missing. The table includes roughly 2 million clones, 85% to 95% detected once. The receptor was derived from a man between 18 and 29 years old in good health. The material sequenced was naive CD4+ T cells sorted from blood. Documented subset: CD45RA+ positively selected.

The DNA for the CDR3 is TGTGCCAGCAGCGTAGAACTAGCGGGGGGCCCGCTGTACTTC. It specifies CASSVELAGGPLYF. This sequence joins TRBV9 and TRBJ2-5, with 12 positions matching TRBD2. The length of the CDR3 is 14 residues. From germline, CDR1 is SGDLS and CDR2 YYNGEE. V lost 0 bases, J lost 13 bases, and 7 bases stayed unmatched.